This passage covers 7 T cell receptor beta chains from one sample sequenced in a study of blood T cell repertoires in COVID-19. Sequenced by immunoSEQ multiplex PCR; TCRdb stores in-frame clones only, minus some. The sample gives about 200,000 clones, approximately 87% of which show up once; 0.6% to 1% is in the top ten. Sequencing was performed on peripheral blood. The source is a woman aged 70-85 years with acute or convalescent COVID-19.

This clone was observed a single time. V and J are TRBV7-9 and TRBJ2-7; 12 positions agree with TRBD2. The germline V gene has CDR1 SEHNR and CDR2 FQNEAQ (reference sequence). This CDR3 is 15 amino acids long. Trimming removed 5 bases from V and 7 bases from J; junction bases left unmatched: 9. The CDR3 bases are TGTGCCAGCAGCCGACTCCCGGGACTAGCGGGTGAGCAGTACTTC. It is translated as CASSRLPGLAGEQYF.

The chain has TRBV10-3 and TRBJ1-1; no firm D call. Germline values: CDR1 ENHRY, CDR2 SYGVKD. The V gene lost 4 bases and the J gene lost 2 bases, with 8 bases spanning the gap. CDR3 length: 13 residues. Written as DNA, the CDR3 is TGTGCCATCAGTGGGGGAGCTAACACTGAAGCTTTCTTT. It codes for CAISGGANTEAFF.

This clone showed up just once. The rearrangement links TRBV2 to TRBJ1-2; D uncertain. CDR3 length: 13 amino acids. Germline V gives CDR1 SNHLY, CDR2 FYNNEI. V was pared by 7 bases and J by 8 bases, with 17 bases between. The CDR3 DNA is TGTGCCAGCACCGCCGGGAGCCCGCGGGGCTACACCTTC. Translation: CASTAGSPRGYTF.

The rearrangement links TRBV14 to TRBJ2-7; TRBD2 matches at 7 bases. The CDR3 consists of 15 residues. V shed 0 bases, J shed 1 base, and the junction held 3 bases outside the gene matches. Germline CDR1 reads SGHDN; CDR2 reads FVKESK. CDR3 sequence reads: CASSQDIAGSYEQYF. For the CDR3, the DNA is TGTGCCAGCAGCCAAGATATAGCGGGTTCCTACGAGCAGTACTTC.

The CDR3 DNA reads TGTGCCAGCAGTTACTCTGGACAGCGCAATTCACCCCTCCACTTT. It yields the protein CASSYSGQRNSPLHF. The rearrangement links TRBV6-5 to TRBJ1-6, with a weak D call TRBD1 (6 bases). The germline V gene has CDR1 MNHEY and CDR2 SVGAGI. The CDR3 contains 15 residues. Trimming shortened V by 0 bases and J by 7 bases, and 10 bases separated the two germline ends.

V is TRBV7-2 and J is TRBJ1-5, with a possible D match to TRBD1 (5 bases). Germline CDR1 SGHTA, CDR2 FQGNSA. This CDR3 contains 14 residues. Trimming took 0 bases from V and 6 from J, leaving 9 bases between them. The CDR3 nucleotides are TGTGCCAGCAGCTTAGCCAGGGTGGGTCAGCCCCAGCATTTT. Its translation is CASSLARVGQPQHF.

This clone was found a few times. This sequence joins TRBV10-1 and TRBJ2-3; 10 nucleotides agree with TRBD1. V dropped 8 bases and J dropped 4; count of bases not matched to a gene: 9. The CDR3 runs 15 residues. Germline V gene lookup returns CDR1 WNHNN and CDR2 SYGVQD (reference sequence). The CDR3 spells CASSSSGTGADTQYF. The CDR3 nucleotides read TGCGCCAGCTCCTCCTCCGGGACAGGGGCAGATACGCAGTATTTT.